One sample yielded the 19 T cell receptor beta chains listed below, sequenced in a study of graft-versus-host responses after intestinal transplantation. The antigens these receptors bind are not known. Clones were sequenced by immunoSEQ multiplex PCR, and TCRdb holds only the in-frame ones, with some missing. The table records around 100,000 clones, about 90% of them present only once. Sequencing used unstimulated CD4+ T cells sorted from spleen or lymph node cells, obtained before transplant. The receptors were gathered from a human donor who was the organ donor for an intestinal transplant.

CDR3 nucleotides: TGTGCCAGTCTCCCAGGGCCTCAATATGGCTACACCTTC. Its protein product is CASLPGPQYGYTF. The J gene is TRBJ1-2, the V gene TRBV10-3, with TRBD1 as a possible D gene (5 bases). The CDR3 has 13 residues. Germline V lookup: CDR1 ENHRY, CDR2 SYGVKD. Trimming left V 10 bases short and J 5 bases short, with 17 bases between.

This chain uses TRBV9 with TRBJ1-6; D not resolved. CDR3 length: 14 residues. The germline V and J ends were trimmed by 3 bases and 7 bases, with 11 bases remaining between them. Germline V lookup: CDR1 SGDLS, CDR2 YYNGEE. The CDR3, as DNA: TGTGCCAGCAGCGCTGGCGAGCTGAATTCACCCCTCCACTTT. Translation gives CASSAGELNSPLHF. The full variable domain, completed using reference TRBV9 and TRBJ1-6, is DSGVTQTPKHLITATGQRVTLRCSPRSGDLSVYWYQQSLDQGLQFLIQYYNGEERAKGNILERFSAQQFPDLHSELNLSSLELGDSALYFCASSAGELNSPLHFGNGTRLTVT.

This rearrangement joins TRBV10-3 to TRBJ1-2; D may be TRBD1 (5 bases). The CDR3 runs 14 residues. Deletions cut 2 bases from V and 4 bases from J, with 11 bases between. Germline assignment: CDR1 ENHRY and CDR2 SYGVKD. The CDR3 sequence is CAISESGAVYGYTF. The DNA for the CDR3 is TGTGCCATCAGTGAGAGCGGGGCAGTCTATGGCTACACCTTC.

The chain employs TRBV18 and TRBJ2-5; 7 bases map to TRBD1. With 0 bases clipped from V and 3 bases from J, the junction kept 4 bases outside the gene matches. The length of the CDR3 is 15 residues. Germline V lookup: CDR1 KGHSH, CDR2 LQKENI. In DNA, the CDR3 is TGTGCCAGCTCACCACCGGGGACAGCGAAAGAGACCCAGTACTTC. This gives the protein CASSPPGTAKETQYF.

The V call is TRBV5-1, the J call TRBJ1-2; D is undetermined. The germline gives CDR1 SGHRS, CDR2 YFSETQ. The CDR3 has 14 amino acids. V was cut by 3 bases and J by 0 bases, with 9 bases left in between. The CDR3 loop is CASSSLEANYGYTF. Written as DNA, the CDR3 is TGCGCCAGCAGCTCCCTTGAAGCTAACTATGGCTACACCTTC.

V gene TRBV20-1 combines with J gene TRBJ2-5; 8 nucleotides align to TRBD2. From germline, CDR1 is DFQATT and CDR2 SNEGSKA (reference sequence). This CDR3 contains 11 residues. The junction had 1 base not matched to a gene; V was cut back by 6 bases and J by 4 bases. The CDR3 DNA reads TGCAGTGCCGCGGGGGGAGAGACCCAGTACTTC. This gives the protein CSAAGGETQYF.

This clone appeared a few times. V and J are TRBV5-8 and TRBJ2-2; D gene unclear. Germline CDR1 is SGHTS and CDR2 is YDEGEE. The CDR3 extends over 15 amino acids. V was cut by 5 bases and J by 4 bases, with 15 bases left in between. Here the CDR3 reads CASSPGVWVTGELFF. The CDR3 DNA reads as TGTGCCAGCAGTCCTGGGGTCTGGGTCACCGGGGAGCTGTTTTTT.

The chain uses TRBV27 and TRBJ1-6, with D possibly matching TRBD1 (5 bases). CDR3 length equals 14 residues. The germline V and J ends were trimmed by 4 bases and 7 bases, with 11 bases remaining between them. The germline CDR1 and CDR2 sequences are MNHEY and SMNVEV (reference sequence). The CDR3 spells CASSYWGGNSPLHF. As DNA, the CDR3 is TGTGCCAGCAGTTATTGGGGCGGGAATTCACCCCTCCACTTT.

In its sample, this clone was seen once. The chain combines TRBV5-5 with TRBJ1-6, with 8 bases identical to TRBD1. From germline, CDR1 is SGHKS and CDR2 YYEKEE (reference sequence). J lost 10 bases, V lost 4 bases, and 7 bases had no gene match. This CDR3 has 14 residues. The CDR3 DNA is TGTGCCAGCAGCATAGGACAGGGAGGATCACCCCTCCACTTT. Residues: CASSIGQGGSPLHF. The full variable domain, completed using reference TRBV5-5 and TRBJ1-6, is DAGVTQSPTHLIKTRGQQVTLRCSPISGHKSVSWYQQVLGQGPQFIFQYYEKEERGRGNFPDRFSARQFPNYSSELNVNALLLGDSALYLCASSIGQGGSPLHFGNGTRLTVT.

The chain recombines TRBV11-2 with TRBJ2-7; D is unresolved. This CDR3 comprises 14 residues. The V gene's germline CDR1 is SGHAT and CDR2 FQNNGV. V lost 0 bases and J lost 6, with 12 bases in between. CDR3 loop: CASSLDHSLFEQYF. The CDR3 DNA is TGTGCCAGCAGCTTAGATCACAGCCTCTTCGAGCAGTACTTC.

This sequence joins TRBV30 and TRBJ2-1; D uncertain. Looked up from germline, CDR1 is GTSNPN and CDR2 is SVGIG (reference sequence). The CDR3 is 14 amino acids. The V gene lost 2 bases and the J gene lost 4 bases, with 12 bases spanning the gap. CDR3 DNA sequence: TGTGCCTGGAGTCAATACGTACGTTACAATGAGCAGTTCTTC. Residues: CAWSQYVRYNEQFF. The full variable domain, its missing parts supplied by reference TRBV30 and TRBJ2-1, is SQTIHQWPATLVQPVGSPLSLECTVEGTSNPNLYWYRQAAGRGLQLLFYSVGIGQISSEVPQNLSASRPQDRQFILSSKKLLLSDSGFYLCAWSQYVRYNEQFFGPGTRLTVL.

The rearrangement links TRBV4-1 to TRBJ1-5; 9 bases map to TRBD1. Germline V gene lookup returns CDR1 MGHRA and CDR2 YSYEKL. This CDR3 has 17 amino acids. Unmatched junction bases numbered 8, after V lost 3 bases and J lost 2 bases. This chain's CDR3 is CASSHTTGGQGNQPQHF. The DNA for the CDR3 is TGCGCCAGCAGCCATACTACAGGGGGCCAGGGCAATCAGCCCCAGCATTTT.

The chain is built from TRBV28 and TRBJ2-4; possible D gene TRBD1, 8 bases. The germline gives CDR1 MDHEN, CDR2 SYDVKM. Trimming took off 9 bases at V and 3 bases at J, with 12 bases between the two ends. The CDR3 totals 13 residues. CDR3 nucleotide sequence: TGTGCCAGTACAGGGGGGGACAAAAACATTCAGTACTTC. This encodes CASTGGDKNIQYF.

The CDR3 DNA is TGTGCCATCAGGGCCCCCCGGGTAGGGCCGGGCAATGAGCAGTTCTTC. Protein sequence: CAIRAPRVGPGNEQFF. The chain carries TRBV10-3 and TRBJ2-1; no reliable D call. The CDR3 consists of 16 residues. Germline V lookup: CDR1 ENHRY, CDR2 SYGVKD. Trimming removed 6 bases at V and 6 bases at J, with 21 bases between.

CDR3 coding DNA: TGCGCCAGCAGCCAAGATCCATCCGGACACAGTTTAATCTATCAGCCCCAGCATTTT. Amino acid sequence: CASSQDPSGHSLIYQPQHF. The chain joins TRBV4-1 to TRBJ1-5, with D perhaps TRBD1 (5 bases). The V end was cut by 0 bases, the J end by 5 bases, with 23 bases between. CDR3 length: 19 amino acids. Germline V gives CDR1 MGHRA, CDR2 YSYEKL.

CDR3 amino acids: CASSPLASNYGYTF. CDR3 DNA sequence: TGTGCCAGCTCACCACTGGCCAGCAACTATGGCTACACCTTC. This chain joins TRBV18 and TRBJ1-2; D is unresolved. This CDR3 is built from 14 residues. The V gene lost 1 base and the J gene lost 2 bases, with 8 bases spanning the gap. From germline, CDR1 is KGHSH and CDR2 LQKENI.

The chain carries TRBV18 and TRBJ2-7, with TRBD1 matching 11 bases. This CDR3 is built from 16 residues. In germline, CDR1 is KGHSH, CDR2 LQKENI. The V segment lost 3 bases and the J segment 3 bases; nucleotides outside the gene matches: 7. CDR3 amino acids: CASSPSVGTGGYEQYF. Written as DNA, the CDR3 is TGTGCCAGCTCACCGTCGGTCGGGACAGGGGGCTACGAGCAGTACTTC.

The rearrangement uses TRBV6-5 and TRBJ2-7, with D unresolved. The germline gives CDR1 MNHEY, CDR2 SVGAGI. The CDR3 totals 16 residues. V was trimmed by 0 bases and J by 5 bases, leaving 17 bases between them. CDR3 loop: CASSYSTLAKPNEQYF. The CDR3 DNA reads as TGTGCCAGCAGTTACTCGACCTTGGCCAAACCGAACGAGCAGTACTTC.

The chain recombines TRBV5-4 with TRBJ1-2, with D possibly TRBD1 on 6 matching bases. Germline CDR1 SGHNT, CDR2 YYREEE (reference sequence). Trimming stripped 4 bases from V and 3 bases from J, with 19 bases between. CDR3 length: 16 residues. The CDR3 sequence: CASSERGQLVDYGYTF. The CDR3 DNA follows: TGTGCCAGCAGCGAGAGAGGACAGCTCGTCGACTATGGCTACACCTTC.